This entry is about one T cell receptor (beta chain). Its antigen remains unidentified. This entry comes from a study of shared clonotypes between healthy human individuals. Study-wide results and limits: Estimated richness values were generally larger in naive subsets than in memory subsets.

The donors were all Caucasian adults (living in Nashville, Tennessee). The run depth of the assay was deep. TCRdb's table, derived via immunoSEQ multiplex PCR, lists solely in-frame clones and lacks some. The sample carries about a million clones, over 60% recorded once. The material sequenced was memory CD4+ T cells sorted from blood. The sample's subset: CD45RA-negative fraction. The origin of this receptor is a man between 18 and 35 years old in good health.

Here the CDR3 reads CAWSPYTVNTGELFF. CDR3 DNA: TGTGCCTGGAGTCCTTACACAGTTAACACCGGGGAGCTGTTTTTT. This chain joins TRBV30 and TRBJ2-2; D gene unclear. V lost 2 bases and J 2 bases, leaving 12 bases between the germline ends. The germline CDR1 and CDR2 sequences are GTSNPN and SVGIG (reference sequence). The CDR3 has 15 residues.